The 29 T cell receptor beta chains below come from one sample, sequenced in a study of T cell responses to AZD1222 COVID-19 vaccine. TCRdb's table, derived via immunoSEQ multiplex PCR, lists solely in-frame clones and lacks some. The table has about 180,000 clones, around nine tenths seen once. The specimen comprised peripheral blood, sampled 28 days after the second AZD1222 dose. These TCRs come from an adult who received the AZD1222 COVID-19 vaccine.

This chain uses TRBV11-2 with TRBJ1-1; no clear D. The ends were cut back, 1 base at V and 5 bases at J, with 5 bases in the middle. The CDR3 has 12 residues. Germline assignment: CDR1 SGHAT and CDR2 FQNNGV. CDR3 in DNA: TGTGCCAGCAGCTTAGGGGTAACTGAAGCTTTCTTT. Protein product: CASSLGVTEAFF.

This clone was picked up one time. The CDR3 coding sequence is TGTGCCAGCAGCCAAGATCGTGAGGTTTACACTAGCACAGATACGCAGTATTTT. It specifies CASSQDREVYTSTDTQYF. The chain employs TRBV3-1 (or the pseudogene TRBV3-2) and TRBJ2-3; D uncertain. The CDR3 consists of 18 residues. Trimming removed 0 bases from V and 0 bases from J, with 16 bases in between. CDR1 is LGHDT, CDR2 YNNKEL, per germline (reference sequence).

This clone was detected once. V usage is TRBV7-7 and J usage is TRBJ2-3; TRBD2 might be the D (6 bases). The CDR3 is made up of 15 amino acids. The germline V gene encodes CDR1 SSHAT and CDR2 FNYEAQ (reference sequence). The V and J ends lost 5 bases and 1 base respectively, with 13 bases between them. The CDR3 coding sequence is TGTGCCAGCAGCACCAGACCGGGGGGCACAGATACGCAGTATTTT. It encodes CASSTRPGGTDTQYF.

The chain carries TRBV6-5 and TRBJ2-5; 7 nucleotides align to TRBD1. Germline V gene lookup returns CDR1 MNHEY and CDR2 SVGAGI. With V trimmed by 8 bases and J by 0 bases, 3 bases remained unmatched. The CDR3 length is 13 residues. CDR3 coding DNA: TGTGCCAGCGGACAGGACGACCAAGAGACCCAGTACTTC. It translates to CASGQDDQETQYF.

CDR3 sequence reads: CSVDPSTDTQYF. The CDR3 bases are TGCAGCGTGGACCCTTCCACAGATACGCAGTATTTT. The rearrangement joins TRBV29-1 to TRBJ2-3; no reliable D call. CDR3 length equals 12 residues. Looked up from germline, CDR1 is SQVTM and CDR2 is ANQGSEA. V lost 6 bases, J lost 2 bases, and 9 bases lay in between.

V and J are TRBV10-1 and TRBJ1-5; unclear D gene. CDR3 size: 13 residues. Trimming cost V 4 bases and J 2 bases, with 6 bases left between them. CDR1 is WNHNN and CDR2 is SYGVQD in the germline V gene (reference sequence). The CDR3 bases are TGCGCCAGCAGTGCCGGTGGCAATCAGCCCCAGCATTTT. It codes for CASSAGGNQPQHF.

The count of this clone is one. This chain links TRBV7-2 with TRBJ1-1; D is ambiguous. CDR3 length equals 13 residues. V was trimmed by 6 bases and J by 0 bases, leaving 8 bases between them. From germline, CDR1 is SGHTA and CDR2 FQGNSA. CDR3 amino acids: CASSRIMNTEAFF. DNA of the CDR3: TGTGCCAGCAGTCGGATCATGAACACTGAAGCTTTCTTT.

The chain carries TRBV30 and TRBJ2-7; the match to TRBD2 covers 10 bases. The V gene end was trimmed by 2 bases and the J gene end by 3 bases; junction bases not matched to a gene: 13. CDR1 and CDR2 from the germline V gene are GTSNPN and SVGIG (reference sequence). The CDR3 consists of 17 residues. The DNA for the CDR3 is TGTGCCTGGAGTAAGATAGCGGGAGGAATGGTGGTCTACGAGCAGTACTTC. This encodes CAWSKIAGGMVVYEQYF.

V gene TRBV27 combines with J gene TRBJ2-5; a possible D gene is TRBD1 (6 bases). This CDR3 has 14 amino acids. Trimming took 6 bases from V and 3 from J, leaving 14 bases between them. Germline V gene data show CDR1 as MNHEY and CDR2 as SMNVEV (reference sequence). The CDR3 reads CASSLDRSEETQYF. Written as DNA, the CDR3 is TGTGCCAGCAGCCTCGACAGGTCCGAAGAGACCCAGTACTTC.

This sequence joins TRBV6-1 and TRBJ1-5; 7 bases align to TRBD1. The CDR3 loop spans 18 amino acids. Germline values: CDR1 MNHNS, CDR2 SASEGT. After removal of 7 bases from V and 0 bases from J, the junction contained 15 bases not matched to a gene. The CDR3 DNA reads as TGTGCCAGCATTGACGAGGGACAGCGAGCCTATAGCAATCAGCCCCAGCATTTT. Amino acids: CASIDEGQRAYSNQPQHF.

This sequence joins TRBV7-6 and TRBJ2-3; the match to TRBD2 covers 14 bases. The germline V gene has CDR1 SGHVS and CDR2 FNYEAQ. The CDR3 has 18 amino acids. Trimming took 5 bases from V and 1 from J; bases not matched to a gene: 8. CDR3 nucleotide sequence: TGTGCCAGCAGCACCTCCGGGACTAGCGGGGGAGGCACAGATACGCAGTATTTT. The encoded protein is CASSTSGTSGGGTDTQYF.

V gene TRBV10-2 combines with J gene TRBJ2-1; 14 bases fit TRBD2. The CDR3 runs 17 residues. V was pared by 2 bases and J by 2 bases, with 2 bases of the junction left unmatched. The germline CDR1 and CDR2 sequences are WSHSY and SAAADI. The CDR3 DNA sequence: TGCGCCAGCAGTGAGGGGACTAGCGGGAGAGCCTACAATGAGCAGTTCTTC. Encoded protein: CASSEGTSGRAYNEQFF.

The genes are TRBV10-3 and TRBJ1-1; D not resolved. Deletions cut 3 bases from V and 1 base from J, with 6 bases between. This CDR3 has 13 amino acids. Germline CDR1 and CDR2: ENHRY and SYGVKD. The CDR3 region is CAISEEGNTEAFF. CDR3 DNA: TGTGCCATCAGTGAAGAGGGGAACACTGAAGCTTTCTTT.

This clone was detected a few times. This chain connects TRBV2 to TRBJ2-1, with TRBD1 identical over 8 bases. CDR1 is SNHLY and CDR2 is FYNNEI in the germline V gene. This CDR3 has 16 amino acids. V was clipped by 6 bases and J by 7 bases; unmatched bases: 14. The CDR3 nucleotides are TGTGCCAGCAGAGAGGGGACAGGCATAAATGAAAATGAGCAGTTCTTC. Translated: CASREGTGINENEQFF.

V usage is TRBV10-3 and J usage is TRBJ2-5; 8 nucleotides match TRBD2. The CDR3 is made up of 16 amino acids. In germline, CDR1 is ENHRY, CDR2 SYGVKD. J was trimmed by 4 bases and V by 5 bases; bases with no gene match: 12. CDR3 residues: CAISSPAGASGETQYF. In DNA, the CDR3 is TGTGCCATCAGTTCCCCAGCGGGAGCGTCGGGAGAGACCCAGTACTTC.

V and J are TRBV10-3 and TRBJ1-1, with D uncertain. The V end lost 7 bases, the J end lost 2 bases, and 8 bases lay between the germline ends. The CDR3 totals 12 residues. The germline V gene has CDR1 ENHRY and CDR2 SYGVKD. CDR3 loop: CAITNSNTEAFF. CDR3 DNA: TGTGCCATCACAAACAGCAACACTGAAGCTTTCTTT.

The rearrangement joins TRBV28 to TRBJ2-2; 9 bases agree with TRBD2. The J segment lost 0 bases and the V segment lost 7 bases, leaving 3 bases of the junction unmatched. The CDR3 extends over 15 amino acids. Germline V gene lookup returns CDR1 MDHEN and CDR2 SYDVKM. The CDR3 protein is CASMTSGANTGELFF. CDR3 nucleotide sequence: TGTGCCAGCATGACTAGCGGAGCGAACACCGGGGAGCTGTTTTTT.

J is TRBJ1-2 and V is TRBV3-1 (or the pseudogene TRBV3-2), with 7 bases aligning to TRBD1. The CDR3 contains 15 residues. Per the germline V gene, CDR1 is LGHDT and CDR2 is YNNKEL (reference sequence). Losses at the gene ends were 2 bases for V and 4 bases for J; bases not matched to a gene: 7. This chain's CDR3 is CASSQRTGGAYGYTF. CDR3 sequence (DNA): TGTGCCAGCAGCCAAAGGACAGGTGGGGCCTATGGCTACACCTTC.

The rearrangement links TRBV2 to TRBJ2-3; 7 positions agree with TRBD2. The CDR3 has 17 residues. Germline V CDR1 and CDR2: SNHLY, FYNNEI. The J segment lost 5 bases and the V segment lost 6 bases, leaving 17 bases of the junction unmatched. The CDR3 DNA reads TGTGCCAGCAGCCCAGCGGGAACCACCCGATCAGGAGATACGCAGTATTTT. It encodes CASSPAGTTRSGDTQYF.

Comment on this clone: Distinct nucleotide sequences in the sample also encode this CDR3. The chain is built from TRBV2 and TRBJ1-2; D uncertain. The CDR3 spans 11 residues. V lost 5 bases, J lost 7 bases, and 8 bases lay in between. Germline CDR1 and CDR2: SNHLY and FYNNEI. The DNA for the CDR3 is TGTGCCAGCAGTTCCCGGGGTGGCTACACCTTC. Residues: CASSSRGGYTF. Full variable domain (rest looked up from reference TRBV2 and TRBJ1-2): EPEVTQTPSHQVTQMGQEVILRCVPISNHLYFYWYRQILGQKVEFLVSFYNNEISEKSEIFDDQFSVERPDGSNFTLKIRSTKLEDSAMYFCASSSRGGYTFGSGTRLTVV.

The chain employs TRBV12-5 and TRBJ1-1; 7 bases are shared with TRBD1. V trimming: 1 base; J trimming: 3 bases; junction bases outside the gene matches: 5. Germline V gene sequence: CDR1 LGHNT, CDR2 FRNRAP. The CDR3 covers 15 residues. This chain's CDR3 is CASGLGPGGDTEAFF. In DNA form, the CDR3 reads TGTGCTAGTGGTTTGGGTCCAGGGGGGGACACTGAAGCTTTCTTT.

The genes are TRBV3-1 (or the pseudogene TRBV3-2) and TRBJ1-1; tentative D call: TRBD1 (6 bases). Trimming took 2 bases from V and 5 from J, leaving 9 bases between them. The germline gives CDR1 LGHDT, CDR2 YNNKEL (reference sequence). CDR3 length: 13 residues. In DNA form, the CDR3 reads TGTGCCAGCAGCCAAATTACAGGGACTGAAGCTTTCTTT. This sequence encodes CASSQITGTEAFF.

Only one count was recorded for this clone. The chain is built from TRBV19 and TRBJ1-1, with TRBD1 matching over 7 bases. Per germline, CDR1 LNHDA and CDR2 SQIVND (reference sequence). Unmatched junction bases numbered 2, after V lost 4 bases and J lost 3 bases. The CDR3 is 13 residues long. CDR3 region: CASSTGGYTEAFF. The CDR3 nucleotides are TGTGCCAGTAGTACAGGGGGGTACACTGAAGCTTTCTTT.

CDR3 DNA: TGTGCCAGCACTCTGGGGGCGGTTCCGTATGGCTACACCTTC. It codes for CASTLGAVPYGYTF. This chain links TRBV6-5 with TRBJ1-2; TRBD1 is a possible D gene (6 bases). Germline CDR1 MNHEY, CDR2 SVGAGI. Trimming shortened V by 7 bases and J by 5 bases, and 17 bases separated the two germline ends. The CDR3 consists of 14 residues.

J is TRBJ2-1 and V is TRBV4-1; 8 bases agree with TRBD1. Trimming removed 1 base from V and 2 bases from J; junction bases left unmatched: 4. CDR1 is MGHRA, CDR2 YSYEKL, per germline. CDR3 size: 16 residues. CDR3 sequence reads: CASSQVQGAAYNEQFF. The CDR3 region has the DNA TGCGCCAGCAGCCAAGTGCAGGGGGCTGCCTACAATGAGCAGTTCTTC.

The V gene is TRBV3-1 (or the pseudogene TRBV3-2), the J gene TRBJ2-7; 11 bases align to TRBD2. J lost 3 bases, V lost 5 bases, and 9 bases had no gene match. The CDR3 contains 16 residues. The V gene's germline CDR1 is LGHDT and CDR2 YNNKEL (reference sequence). The CDR3 bases are TGTGCCAGCAGCGGGGGGACTAGCGGACACCTCTACGAGCAGTACTTC. It encodes CASSGGTSGHLYEQYF.

The chain is built from TRBV5-4 and TRBJ1-3; tentative D call: TRBD1 (6 bases). Trimming cost V 3 bases and J 1 base, with 8 bases left between them. CDR3 length: 14 amino acids. Germline assignment: CDR1 SGHNT and CDR2 YYREEE (reference sequence). The CDR3: CASSSTGSGNTIYF. The CDR3, as DNA: TGTGCCAGCAGCTCTACAGGGTCTGGAAACACCATATATTTT. The full variable domain, with the rest looked up from reference TRBV5-4 and TRBJ1-3, is ETGVTQSPTHLIKTRGQQVTLRCSSQSGHNTVSWYQQALGQGPQFIFQYYREEENGRGNFPPRFSGLQFPNYSSELNVNALELDDSALYLCASSSTGSGNTIYFGEGSWLTVV.

V is TRBV12-3 or TRBV12-4 and J is TRBJ2-2; D tentatively fits TRBD1 or TRBD2 (5 bases each). With 8 bases removed from V and 2 bases from J, the gap between germline ends came to 9 bases. CDR3 length equals 13 residues. CDR3 sequence: CASWGRNTGELFF. In DNA form, the CDR3 reads TGTGCCAGCTGGGGACGCAACACCGGGGAGCTGTTTTTT.

The chain joins TRBV5-8 to TRBJ2-7; D perhaps matches TRBD1 (6 bases). The CDR3 extends over 13 amino acids. CDR1 and CDR2 from the germline V gene are SGHTS and YDEGEE. Trimming removed 1 base from V and 7 bases from J, with 12 bases in between. The CDR3 region has the DNA TGTGCCAGCAGCTTGTCAGGGGCGAGGGAGCAGTACTTC. Translation: CASSLSGAREQYF.